Listed below are T cell receptor beta chains from one sample, sequenced in a study of blood T cell repertoires in COVID-19. Generated by immunoSEQ multiplex PCR, the TCRdb table keeps only in-frame clones and is missing some. The sample has some 450,000 clones; 80% to 90% are singletons. Sequencing was done on a sample of peripheral blood. These receptors all come from a man younger than 35 with COVID-19, enrolled during active disease. CDR3s include the opening cysteine and the closing phenylalanine or tryptophan.

V	J	length	CDR3
TRBV27	TRBJ1-2	15	CASRSGTRASLGYTF
TRBV7-3	TRBJ2-5	14	CASSLTGRDETQYF
TRBV5-1	TRBJ2-3	16	CASSLDRGGGTDTQYF
TRBV9	TRBJ1-6	13	CASSATGRSPLHF
TRBV19	TRBJ1-2	18	CASSIVSSRQHHNYGYTF
TRBV7-3	TRBJ2-7	13	CASSLVVTDEQYF
TRBV14	TRBJ1-4	15	CASSTTGGTNEKLFF
TRBV6-6	TRBJ2-2	17	CASSPEAWAARAGELFF
TRBV11-3	TRBJ2-7	14	CASKTGQGTYEQYF
TRBV29-1	TRBJ1-2	11	CSVVGSYGYTF
TRBV24-1	TRBJ2-2	14	CATSGQEDTGELFF
TRBV18	TRBJ2-7	12	CASSQPTGEQYF
TRBV19	TRBJ1-1	13	CASSRGGNTEAFF
TRBV28	TRBJ1-2	15	CASSLSGTGNYGYTF
TRBV6-5	TRBJ2-7	13	CASTWGHSYEQYF
TRBV7-2	TRBJ1-5	15	CASTPGEVRNQPQHF
TRBV6-6	TRBJ2-7	15	CASSKLAGGGYEQYF
TRBV7-2	TRBJ2-2	17	CASSLERTGRVTGELFF
TRBV24-1	TRBJ2-1	12	CATSGQGIEQFF
TRBV5-4	TRBJ1-3	14	CASSLTGSGNTIYF
TRBV7-8	TRBJ2-7	13	CASGRGPSYEQYF
TRBV2	TRBJ1-2	15	CASSDPARGEGGYTF
TRBV19	TRBJ2-7	13	CASSIAVRYEQYF
TRBV5-4	TRBJ1-1	13	CASSTQGRTEAFF
TRBV10-3	TRBJ2-1	16	CAISGTSGSSYNEQFF
TRBV11-2	TRBJ2-7	12	CASSPYGYEQYF
TRBV5-5	TRBJ2-3	14	CASSLAQDTDTQYF
TRBV5-1	TRBJ2-3	12	CASSYQGDTQYF
TRBV6-2/TRBV6-3	TRBJ2-7	14	CASSYMALSYEQYF
TRBV24-1	TRBJ1-2	14	CATSDSQPPNGYTF
TRBV24-1	TRBJ2-1	13	CATSAETFNEQFF
TRBV19	TRBJ1-5	12	CASRQHNQPQHF
TRBV19	TRBJ2-1	17	CASSIGGLALSYNEQFF
TRBV2	TRBJ1-2	11	CASRWAYGYTF
TRBV2	TRBJ1-6	13	CASIRGRNSPLHF
TRBV15	TRBJ1-1	14	CATSRDTVNTEAFF
TRBV16	TRBJ1-1	12	CASSRDSSEAFF
TRBV19	TRBJ2-3	15	CASSQAGGVGDTQYF
TRBV3-1/TRBV3-2	TRBJ2-1	15	CASSQGLADYNEQFF
TRBV2	TRBJ1-2	15	CASRVTQRTNYGYTF
TRBV14	TRBJ2-1	14	CASSPPGYTWEQFF
TRBV15	TRBJ1-5	13	CATSRQGDQPQHF
TRBV7-7	TRBJ2-5	16	CASSPTPSGSFETQYF
TRBV6-1	TRBJ2-7	14	CASSEAWDTNEQYF
TRBV6-5	TRBJ1-2	13	CASSYETGRGYTF
TRBV18	TRBJ2-2	14	CASSPTGSSGELFF
TRBV12-3/TRBV12-4	TRBJ1-5	13	CATPPPSGKLQHF
TRBV30	TRBJ2-3	13	CAWSPGSTDTQYF